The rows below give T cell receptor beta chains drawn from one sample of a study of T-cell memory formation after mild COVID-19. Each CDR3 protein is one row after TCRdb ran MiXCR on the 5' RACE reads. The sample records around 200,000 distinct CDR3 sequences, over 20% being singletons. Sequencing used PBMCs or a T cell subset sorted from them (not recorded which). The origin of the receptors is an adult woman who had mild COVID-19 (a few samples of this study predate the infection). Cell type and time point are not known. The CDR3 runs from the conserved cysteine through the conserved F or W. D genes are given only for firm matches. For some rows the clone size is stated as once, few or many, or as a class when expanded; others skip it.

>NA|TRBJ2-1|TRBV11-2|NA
CASSPGSLVGPSYNEQFF
TGTGCCAGCAGCCCGGGATCACTCGTGGGGCCTTCCTACAATGAGCAGTTCTTC
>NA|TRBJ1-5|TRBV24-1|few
CATSDLIGARACQPQHF
TGTGCCACCAGTGATTTGATAGGAGCGAGGGCATGTCAGCCCCAGCATTTT
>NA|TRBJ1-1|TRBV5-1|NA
CATAVGTNTEAFF
TGCGCCACCGCGGTAGGGACGAACACTGAAGCTTTCTTT
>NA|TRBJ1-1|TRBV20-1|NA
CSARAYSGDTEAFF
TGCAGTGCCCGAGCCTATAGCGGGGACACTGAAGCTTTCTTT
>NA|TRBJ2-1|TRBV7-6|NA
CASSWGRGNEQFF
TGTGCCAGCAGCTGGGGCAGGGGCAATGAGCAGTTCTTC
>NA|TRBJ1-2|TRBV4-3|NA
CASSQDYGGYGYTF
TGCGCCAGCAGCCAAGATTACGGGGGCTATGGCTACACCTTC
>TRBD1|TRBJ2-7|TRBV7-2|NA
CASSWSGQLGEQYF
TGTGCCAGCAGCTGGTCGGGACAGTTAGGCGAGCAGTACTTC
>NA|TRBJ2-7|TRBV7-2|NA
CASSLGRTQYF
TGTGCCAGCAGCTTAGGTCGGACGCAGTACTTC
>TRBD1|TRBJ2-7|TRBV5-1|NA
CASSFEDRGPYEQYF
TGCGCCAGCAGCTTCGAAGACAGGGGACCCTACGAGCAGTACTTC
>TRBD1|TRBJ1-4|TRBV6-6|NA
CASSYGQGDEKLFF
TGTGCCAGCAGTTACGGACAGGGGGACGAAAAACTGTTTTTT
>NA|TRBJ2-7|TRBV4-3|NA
CASSFEEGAYEQYF
TGCGCCAGCAGCTTCGAGGAGGGGGCTTACGAGCAGTACTTC
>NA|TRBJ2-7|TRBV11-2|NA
CASSSFIRGYYEQYF
TGTGCCAGCAGCTCCTTCATAAGGGGATACTACGAGCAGTACTTC
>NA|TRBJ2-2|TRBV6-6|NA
CASTRTTGTGELFF
TGTGCCAGCACGCGGACCACGGGGACCGGGGAGCTGTTTTTT
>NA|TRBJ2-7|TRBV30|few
CAWRDLGEQYF
TGTGCCTGGAGAGATCTCGGCGAGCAGTACTTC
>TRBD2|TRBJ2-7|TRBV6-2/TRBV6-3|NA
CASSYLAGGDYEQYF
TGTGCCAGCAGTTACCTAGCGGGAGGTGACTACGAGCAGTACTTC
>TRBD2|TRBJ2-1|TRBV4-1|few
CASSQDRQGRSGGYDEQFF
TGCGCCAGCAGCCAAGATAGGCAGGGTAGGAGCGGGGGGTACGATGAGCAGTTCTTC
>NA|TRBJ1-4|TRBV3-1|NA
CASSQDSTDNEKLFF
TGTGCCAGCAGCCAAGATTCGACGGATAATGAAAAACTGTTTTTT
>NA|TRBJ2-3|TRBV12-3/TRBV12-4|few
CASSTTHSPTDTQYF
TGTGCCAGCAGTACCACGCACTCACCCACAGATACGCAGTATTTT
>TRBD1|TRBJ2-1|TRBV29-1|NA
CSVEDYGGQGIEQFF
TGCAGCGTTGAAGATTACGGAGGACAGGGTATTGAGCAGTTCTTC
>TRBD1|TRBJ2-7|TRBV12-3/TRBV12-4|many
CASSLGGQGYEQYF
TGTGCCAGCAGTTTAGGAGGACAGGGCTACGAGCAGTACTTC
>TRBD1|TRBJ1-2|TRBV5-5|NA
CASTTPETGGTSYGYTF
TGTGCCAGCACTACCCCCGAGACAGGGGGGACTAGCTATGGCTACACCTTC
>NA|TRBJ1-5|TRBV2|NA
CASSEASRGPHRPQHF
TGTGCCAGCAGTGAAGCCTCGAGGGGTCCCCACCGTCCCCAGCATTTT